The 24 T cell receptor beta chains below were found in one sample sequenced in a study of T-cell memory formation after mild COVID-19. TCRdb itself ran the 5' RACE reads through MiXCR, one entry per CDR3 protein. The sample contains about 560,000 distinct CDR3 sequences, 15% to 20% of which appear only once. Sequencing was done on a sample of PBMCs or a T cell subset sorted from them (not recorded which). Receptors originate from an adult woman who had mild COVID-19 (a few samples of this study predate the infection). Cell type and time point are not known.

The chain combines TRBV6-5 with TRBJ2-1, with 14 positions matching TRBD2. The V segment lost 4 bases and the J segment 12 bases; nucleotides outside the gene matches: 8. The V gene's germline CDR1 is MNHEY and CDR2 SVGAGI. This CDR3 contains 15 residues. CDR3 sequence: CASSSGTSGSSTQFF. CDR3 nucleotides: TGTGCCAGCAGTTCCGGGACTAGCGGGAGTTCGACGCAGTTCTTC.

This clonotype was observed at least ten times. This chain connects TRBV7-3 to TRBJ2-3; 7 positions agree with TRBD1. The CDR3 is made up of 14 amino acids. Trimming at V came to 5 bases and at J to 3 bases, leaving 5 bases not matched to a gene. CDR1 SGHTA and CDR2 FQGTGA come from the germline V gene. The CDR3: CASSGDSQTDTQYF. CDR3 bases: TGTGCCAGCAGCGGGGACAGTCAAACAGATACGCAGTATTTT.

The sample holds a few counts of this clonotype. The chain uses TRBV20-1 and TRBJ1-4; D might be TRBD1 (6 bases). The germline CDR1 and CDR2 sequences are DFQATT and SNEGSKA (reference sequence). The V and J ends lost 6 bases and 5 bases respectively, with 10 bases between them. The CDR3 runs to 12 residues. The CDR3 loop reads CSAPGQNEKLFF. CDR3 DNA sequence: TGCAGTGCCCCTGGACAGAATGAAAAACTGTTTTTT.

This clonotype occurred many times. The chain's CDR3 is CSVYSSYGYTF. DNA for the CDR3: TGCAGCGTTTATTCTAGCTATGGCTACACCTTC. This chain links TRBV29-1 with TRBJ1-2; no reliable D call. The V gene's germline CDR1 is SQVTM and CDR2 ANQGSEA. The CDR3 consists of 11 residues. Trimming took 5 bases from V and 4 from J, leaving 8 bases between them.

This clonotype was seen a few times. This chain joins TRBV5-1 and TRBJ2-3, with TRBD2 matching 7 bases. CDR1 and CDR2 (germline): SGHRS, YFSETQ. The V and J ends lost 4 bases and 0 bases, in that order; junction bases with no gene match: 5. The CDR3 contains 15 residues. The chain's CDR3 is CASSQSGTSTDTQYF. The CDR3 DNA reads TGCGCCAGCAGCCAGAGCGGGACTAGCACAGATACGCAGTATTTT.

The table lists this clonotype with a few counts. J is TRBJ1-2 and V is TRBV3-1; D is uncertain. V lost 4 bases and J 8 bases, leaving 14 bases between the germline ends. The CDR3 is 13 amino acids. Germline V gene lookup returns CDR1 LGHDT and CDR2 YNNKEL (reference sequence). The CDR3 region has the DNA TGTGCCAGCAGCCCAGACGGGGTACGGGGCTACACCTTC. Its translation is CASSPDGVRGYTF.

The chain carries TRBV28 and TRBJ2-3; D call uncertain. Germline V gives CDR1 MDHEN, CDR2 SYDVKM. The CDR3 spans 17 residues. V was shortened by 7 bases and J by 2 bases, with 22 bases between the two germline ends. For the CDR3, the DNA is TGTGCCAGCACCCCCGTGGGCCGCACCCCAAACACAGATACGCAGTATTTT. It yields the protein CASTPVGRTPNTDTQYF.

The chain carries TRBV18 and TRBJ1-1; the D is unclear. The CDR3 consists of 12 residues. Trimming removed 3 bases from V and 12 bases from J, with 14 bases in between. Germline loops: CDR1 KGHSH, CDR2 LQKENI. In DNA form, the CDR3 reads TGTGCCAGCTCACCGGCAGATCTCCGTCCTTTCTTT. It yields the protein CASSPADLRPFF.

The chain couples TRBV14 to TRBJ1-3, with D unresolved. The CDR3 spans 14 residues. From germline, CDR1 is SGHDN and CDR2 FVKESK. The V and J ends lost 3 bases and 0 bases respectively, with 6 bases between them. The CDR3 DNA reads TGTGCCAGCAGCCACTGGATCTCTGGAAACACCATATATTTT. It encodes CASSHWISGNTIYF. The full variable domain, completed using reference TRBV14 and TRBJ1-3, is EAGVTQFPSHSVIEKGQTVTLRCDPISGHDNLYWYRRVMGKEIKFLLHFVKESKQDESGMPNNRFLAERTGGTYSTLKVQPAELEDSGVYFCASSHWISGNTIYFGEGSWLTVV.

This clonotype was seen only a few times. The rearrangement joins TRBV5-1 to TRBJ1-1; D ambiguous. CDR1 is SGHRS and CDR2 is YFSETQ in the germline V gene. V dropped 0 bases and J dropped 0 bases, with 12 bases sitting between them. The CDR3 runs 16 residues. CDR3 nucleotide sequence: TGCGCCAGCAGCTTGGCCTGGGCAGAGTTGAACACTGAAGCTTTCTTT. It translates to CASSLAWAELNTEAFF. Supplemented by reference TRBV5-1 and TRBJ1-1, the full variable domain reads KAGVTQTPRYLIKTRGQQVTLSCSPISGHRSVSWYQQTPGQGLQFLFEYFSETQRNKGNFPGRFSGRQFSNSRSEMNVSTLELGDSALYLCASSLAWAELNTEAFFGQGTRLTVV.

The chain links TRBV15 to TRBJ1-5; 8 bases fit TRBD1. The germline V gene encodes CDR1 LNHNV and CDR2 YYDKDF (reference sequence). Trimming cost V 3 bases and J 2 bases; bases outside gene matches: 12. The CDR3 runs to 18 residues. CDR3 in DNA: TGTGCCACCAGCAGCCCATCCTGGGGACAGGTGGGCAATCAGCCCCAGCATTTT. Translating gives CATSSPSWGQVGNQPQHF.

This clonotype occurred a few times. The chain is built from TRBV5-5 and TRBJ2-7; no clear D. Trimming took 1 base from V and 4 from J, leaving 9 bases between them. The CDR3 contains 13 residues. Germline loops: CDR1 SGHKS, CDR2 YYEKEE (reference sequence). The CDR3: CASSLLTEYEQYF. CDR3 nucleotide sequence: TGTGCCAGCAGCTTGCTGACGGAGTACGAGCAGTACTTC.

DNA for the CDR3: TGCGCCAGCAGCCAAGGCGGTTCCCTCTACGAGCAGTACTTC. Translated: CASSQGGSLYEQYF. This chain links TRBV4-1 with TRBJ2-7; no clear D gene. This CDR3 has 14 residues. Trimming cost V 1 base and J 3 bases, with 10 bases left between them. Germline V gene lookup returns CDR1 MGHRA and CDR2 YSYEKL.

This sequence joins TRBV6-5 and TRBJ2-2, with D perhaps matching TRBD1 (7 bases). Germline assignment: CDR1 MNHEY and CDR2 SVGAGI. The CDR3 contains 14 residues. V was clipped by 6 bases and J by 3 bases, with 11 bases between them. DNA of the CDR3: TGTGCCAGCAGGCGGGACAGTTACACCGGGGAGCTGTTTTTT. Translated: CASRRDSYTGELFF.

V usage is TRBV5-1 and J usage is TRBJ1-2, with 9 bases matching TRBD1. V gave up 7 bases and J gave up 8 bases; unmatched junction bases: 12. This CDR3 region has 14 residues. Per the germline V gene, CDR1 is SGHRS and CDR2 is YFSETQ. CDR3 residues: CASGDPGQGGGYTF. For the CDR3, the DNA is TGCGCCAGCGGTGATCCGGGACAGGGAGGAGGCTACACCTTC.

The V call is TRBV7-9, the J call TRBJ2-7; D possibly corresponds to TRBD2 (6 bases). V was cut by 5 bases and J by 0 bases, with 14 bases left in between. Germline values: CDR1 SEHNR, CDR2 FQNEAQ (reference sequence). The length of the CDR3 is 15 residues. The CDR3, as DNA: TGTGCCAGCAGCCCAAAGGTTAGCGGCTCCTACGAGCAGTACTTC. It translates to CASSPKVSGSYEQYF.

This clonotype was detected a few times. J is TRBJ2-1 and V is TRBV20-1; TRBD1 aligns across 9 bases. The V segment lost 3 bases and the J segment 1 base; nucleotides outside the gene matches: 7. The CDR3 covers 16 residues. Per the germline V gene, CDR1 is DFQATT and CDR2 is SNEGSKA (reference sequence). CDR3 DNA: TGCAGTGCTAGGGACAGGGGCCGTGTATCCTACAATGAGCAGTTCTTC. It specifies CSARDRGRVSYNEQFF.

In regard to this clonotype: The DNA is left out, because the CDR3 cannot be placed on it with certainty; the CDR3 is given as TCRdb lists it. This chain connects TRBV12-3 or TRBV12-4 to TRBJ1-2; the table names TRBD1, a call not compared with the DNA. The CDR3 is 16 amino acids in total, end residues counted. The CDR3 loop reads CASSSSLTELIYGYTF.

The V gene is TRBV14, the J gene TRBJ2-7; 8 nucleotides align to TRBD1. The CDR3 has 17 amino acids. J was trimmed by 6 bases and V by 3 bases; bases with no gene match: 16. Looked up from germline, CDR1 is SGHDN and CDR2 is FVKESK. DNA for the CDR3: TGTGCCAGCAGCCATAGACTTGGACAGGGACCTAACCCCGAGCAGTACTTC. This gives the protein CASSHRLGQGPNPEQYF. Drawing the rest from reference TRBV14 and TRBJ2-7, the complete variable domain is EAGVTQFPSHSVIEKGQTVTLRCDPISGHDNLYWYRRVMGKEIKFLLHFVKESKQDESGMPNNRFLAERTGGTYSTLKVQPAELEDSGVYFCASSHRLGQGPNPEQYFGPGTRLTVT.

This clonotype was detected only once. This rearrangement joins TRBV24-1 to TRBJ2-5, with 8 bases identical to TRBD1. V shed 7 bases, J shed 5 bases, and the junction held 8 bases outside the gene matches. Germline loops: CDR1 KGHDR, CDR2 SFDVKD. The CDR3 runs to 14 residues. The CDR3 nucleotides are TGTGCCACCAGAGATCAGGGGGCACGGGAGACCCAGTACTTC. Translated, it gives CATRDQGARETQYF.

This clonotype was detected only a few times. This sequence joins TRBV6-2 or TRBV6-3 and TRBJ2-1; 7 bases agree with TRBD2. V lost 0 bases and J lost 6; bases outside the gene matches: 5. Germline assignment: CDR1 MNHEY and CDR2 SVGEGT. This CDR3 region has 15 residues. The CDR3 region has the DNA TGTGCCAGCAGTTACTCGCGGGGGATATTCAATGAGCAGTTCTTC. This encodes CASSYSRGIFNEQFF.

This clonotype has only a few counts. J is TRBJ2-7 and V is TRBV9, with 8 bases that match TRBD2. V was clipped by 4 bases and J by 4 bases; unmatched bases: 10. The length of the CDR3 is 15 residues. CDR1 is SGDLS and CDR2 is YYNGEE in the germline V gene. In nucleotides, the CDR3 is TGTGCCAGCAGCCCCCGGGGGCGGGGGGAATACGAGCAGTACTTC. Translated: CASSPRGRGEYEQYF.

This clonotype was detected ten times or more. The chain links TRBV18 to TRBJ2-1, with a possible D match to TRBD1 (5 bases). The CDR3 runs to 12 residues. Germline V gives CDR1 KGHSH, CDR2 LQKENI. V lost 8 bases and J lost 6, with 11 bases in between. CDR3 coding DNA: TGTGCCAGCAGCCCTGACAGCAATGAGCAGTTCTTC. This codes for CASSPDSNEQFF.

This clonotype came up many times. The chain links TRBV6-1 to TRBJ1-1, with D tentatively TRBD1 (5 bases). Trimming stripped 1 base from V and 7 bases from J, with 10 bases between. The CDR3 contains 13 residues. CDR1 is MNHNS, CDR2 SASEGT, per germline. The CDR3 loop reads CASSEVNRNEAFF. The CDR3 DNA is TGTGCCAGCAGTGAAGTTAACAGGAATGAAGCTTTCTTT.